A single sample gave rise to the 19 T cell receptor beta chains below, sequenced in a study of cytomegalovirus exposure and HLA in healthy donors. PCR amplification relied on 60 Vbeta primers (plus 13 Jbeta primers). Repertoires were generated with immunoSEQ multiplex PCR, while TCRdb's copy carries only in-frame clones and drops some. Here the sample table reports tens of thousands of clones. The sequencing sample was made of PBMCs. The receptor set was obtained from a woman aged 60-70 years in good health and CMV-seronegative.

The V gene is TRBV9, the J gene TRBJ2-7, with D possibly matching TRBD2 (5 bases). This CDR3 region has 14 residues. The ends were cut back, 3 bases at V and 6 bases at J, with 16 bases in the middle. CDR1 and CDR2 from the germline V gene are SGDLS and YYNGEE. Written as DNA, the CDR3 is TGTGCCAGCAGCGGCGTTACGGGGAAGGGCGAGCAGTACTTC. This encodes CASSGVTGKGEQYF.

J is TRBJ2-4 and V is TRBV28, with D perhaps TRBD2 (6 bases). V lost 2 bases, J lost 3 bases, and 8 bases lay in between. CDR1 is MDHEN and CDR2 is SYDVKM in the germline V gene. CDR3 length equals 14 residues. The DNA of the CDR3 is TGTGCCAGCAGTTTAGGAGGGAGCAAAAACATTCAGTACTTC. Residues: CASSLGGSKNIQYF.

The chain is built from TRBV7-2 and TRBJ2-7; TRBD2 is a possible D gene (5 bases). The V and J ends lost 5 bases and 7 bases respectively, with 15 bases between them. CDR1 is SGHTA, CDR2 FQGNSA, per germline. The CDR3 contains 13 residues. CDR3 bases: TGTGCCAGCAGCCCGGGGATGGCCAGAGAGCAGTACTTC. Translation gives CASSPGMAREQYF.

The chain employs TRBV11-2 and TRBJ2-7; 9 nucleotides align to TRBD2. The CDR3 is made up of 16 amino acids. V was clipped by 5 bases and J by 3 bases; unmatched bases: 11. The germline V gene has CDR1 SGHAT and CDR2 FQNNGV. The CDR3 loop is CASSPSGRLGRYEQYF. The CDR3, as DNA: TGTGCCAGCAGCCCAAGCGGGAGGTTGGGACGCTACGAGCAGTACTTC.

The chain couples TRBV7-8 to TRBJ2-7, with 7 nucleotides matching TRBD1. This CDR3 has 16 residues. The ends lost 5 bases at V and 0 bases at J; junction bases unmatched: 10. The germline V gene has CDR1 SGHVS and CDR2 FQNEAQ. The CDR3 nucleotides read TGTGCCAGCAGCCCCGGACGGGACAGCGACTCCTACGAGCAGTACTTC. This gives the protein CASSPGRDSDSYEQYF. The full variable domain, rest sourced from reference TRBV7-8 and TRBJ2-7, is GAGVSQSPRYKVAKRGQDVALRCDPISGHVSLFWYQQALGQGPEFLTYFQNEAQLDKSGLPSDRFFAERPEGSVSTLKIQRTQQEDSAVYLCASSPGRDSDSYEQYFGPGTRLTVT.

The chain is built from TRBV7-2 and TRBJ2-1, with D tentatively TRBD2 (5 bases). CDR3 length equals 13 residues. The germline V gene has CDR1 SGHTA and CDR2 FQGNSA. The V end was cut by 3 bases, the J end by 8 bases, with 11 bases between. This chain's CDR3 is CASSFGLQDEQFF. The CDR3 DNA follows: TGTGCCAGCAGCTTCGGACTCCAGGATGAGCAGTTCTTC.

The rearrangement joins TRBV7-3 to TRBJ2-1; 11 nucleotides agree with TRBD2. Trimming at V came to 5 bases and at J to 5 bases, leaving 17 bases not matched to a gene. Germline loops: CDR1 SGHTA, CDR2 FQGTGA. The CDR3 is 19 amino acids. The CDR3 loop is CASSRTTNHSGRGHNEQFF. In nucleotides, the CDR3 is TGTGCCAGCAGCCGAACTACCAATCATAGCGGGAGGGGCCACAATGAGCAGTTCTTC.

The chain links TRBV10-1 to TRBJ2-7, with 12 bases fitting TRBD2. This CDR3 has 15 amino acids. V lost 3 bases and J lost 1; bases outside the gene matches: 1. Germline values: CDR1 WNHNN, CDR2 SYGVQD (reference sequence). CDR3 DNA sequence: TGCGCCAGCAGTGAAGGGACTAGCGGGTCCTACGAGCAGTACTTC. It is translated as CASSEGTSGSYEQYF.

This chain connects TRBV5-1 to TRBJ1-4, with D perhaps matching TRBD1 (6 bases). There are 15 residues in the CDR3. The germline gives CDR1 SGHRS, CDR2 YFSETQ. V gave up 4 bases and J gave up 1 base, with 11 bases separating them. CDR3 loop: CASSTLTGTNEKLFF. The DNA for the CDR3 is TGCGCCAGCAGCACATTGACAGGAACTAATGAAAAACTGTTTTTT.

CDR3 bases: TGTGCCAGCAGCTTAGGTCGCGCAGGCGAGCAGTACTTC. Residues: CASSLGRAGEQYF. The chain uses TRBV7-2 and TRBJ2-7; D gene unclear. The germline gives CDR1 SGHTA, CDR2 FQGNSA. The CDR3 contains 13 residues. Trimming shortened V by 1 base and J by 6 bases, and 10 bases separated the two germline ends.

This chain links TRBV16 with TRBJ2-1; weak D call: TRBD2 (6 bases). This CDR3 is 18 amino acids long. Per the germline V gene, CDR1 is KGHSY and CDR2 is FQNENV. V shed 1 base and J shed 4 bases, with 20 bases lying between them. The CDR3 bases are TGTGCCAGCAGCCAATATGCCGGGGAGGAAACCATTTACAATGAGCAGTTCTTC. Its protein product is CASSQYAGEETIYNEQFF.

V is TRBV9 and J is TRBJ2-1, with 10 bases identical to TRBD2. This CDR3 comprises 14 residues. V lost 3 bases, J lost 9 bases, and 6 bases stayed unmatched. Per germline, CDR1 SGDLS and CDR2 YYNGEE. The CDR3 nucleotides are TGTGCCAGCAGCGGACTAGCGGGTCGGGGTGAGCAGTTCTTC. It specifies CASSGLAGRGEQFF.

The CDR3 DNA is TGTGCCAGCAGTTTAGGAGCTGTCTATGGCTACACCTTC. It codes for CASSLGAVYGYTF. The chain joins TRBV28 to TRBJ1-2; D call uncertain. The CDR3 runs to 13 residues. Germline V gene sequence: CDR1 MDHEN, CDR2 SYDVKM. With 2 bases removed from V and 4 bases from J, the gap between germline ends came to 8 bases.

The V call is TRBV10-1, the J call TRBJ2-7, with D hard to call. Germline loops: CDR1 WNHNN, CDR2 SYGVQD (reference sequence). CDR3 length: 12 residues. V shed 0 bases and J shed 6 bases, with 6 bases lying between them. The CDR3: CASSESTSEQYF. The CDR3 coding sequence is TGCGCCAGCAGTGAGTCGACAAGCGAGCAGTACTTC.

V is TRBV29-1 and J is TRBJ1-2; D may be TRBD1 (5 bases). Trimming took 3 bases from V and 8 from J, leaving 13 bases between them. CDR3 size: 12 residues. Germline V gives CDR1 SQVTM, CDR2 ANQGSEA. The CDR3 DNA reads TGCAGCGTTGATGGCTCAGGGCAAGGCTACACCTTC. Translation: CSVDGSGQGYTF.

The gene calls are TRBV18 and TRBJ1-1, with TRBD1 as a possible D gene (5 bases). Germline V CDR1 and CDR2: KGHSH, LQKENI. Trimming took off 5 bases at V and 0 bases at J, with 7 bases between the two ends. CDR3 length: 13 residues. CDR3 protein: CASSSDMNTEAFF. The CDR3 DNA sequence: TGTGCCAGCTCATCGGACATGAACACTGAAGCTTTCTTT.

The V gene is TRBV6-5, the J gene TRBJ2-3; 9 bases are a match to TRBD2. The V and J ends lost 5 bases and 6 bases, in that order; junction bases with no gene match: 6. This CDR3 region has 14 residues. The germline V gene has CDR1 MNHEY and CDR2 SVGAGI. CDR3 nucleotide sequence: TGTGCCAGCAGTAAGGGACTAGCCGCGGATACGCAGTATTTT. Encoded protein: CASSKGLAADTQYF.

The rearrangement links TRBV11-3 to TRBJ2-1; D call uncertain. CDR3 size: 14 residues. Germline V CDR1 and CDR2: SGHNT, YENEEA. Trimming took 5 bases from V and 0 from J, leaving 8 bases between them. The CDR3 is CASSATVSYNEQFF. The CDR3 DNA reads TGTGCCAGCAGCGCTACAGTCTCCTACAATGAGCAGTTCTTC.

The CDR3 loop is CASSREWTGDNEQFF. The CDR3 DNA is TGTGCCAGCAGTAGGGAATGGACGGGGGACAATGAGCAGTTCTTC. The chain joins TRBV2 to TRBJ2-1, with D perhaps matching TRBD2 (6 bases). V lost 5 bases and J lost 5, with 16 bases in between. The germline V gene has CDR1 SNHLY and CDR2 FYNNEI. The CDR3 consists of 15 residues.